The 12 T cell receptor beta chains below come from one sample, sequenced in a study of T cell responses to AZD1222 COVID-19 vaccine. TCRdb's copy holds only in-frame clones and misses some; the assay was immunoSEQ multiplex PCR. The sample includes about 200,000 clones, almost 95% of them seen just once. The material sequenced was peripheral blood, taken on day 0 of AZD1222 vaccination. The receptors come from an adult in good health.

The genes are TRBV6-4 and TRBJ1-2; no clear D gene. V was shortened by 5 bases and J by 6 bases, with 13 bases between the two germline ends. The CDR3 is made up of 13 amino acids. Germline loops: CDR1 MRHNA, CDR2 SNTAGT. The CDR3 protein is CASSPDGADGYTF. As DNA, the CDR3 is TGTGCCAGCAGTCCAGATGGAGCCGATGGCTACACCTTC.

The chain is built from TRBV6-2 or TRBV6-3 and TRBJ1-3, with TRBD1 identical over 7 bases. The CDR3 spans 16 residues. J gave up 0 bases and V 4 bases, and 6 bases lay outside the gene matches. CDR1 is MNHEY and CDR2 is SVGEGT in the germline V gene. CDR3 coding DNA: TGTGCCAGCAGTTCGGGACAGCCATTCTCTGGAAACACCATATATTTT. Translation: CASSSGQPFSGNTIYF.

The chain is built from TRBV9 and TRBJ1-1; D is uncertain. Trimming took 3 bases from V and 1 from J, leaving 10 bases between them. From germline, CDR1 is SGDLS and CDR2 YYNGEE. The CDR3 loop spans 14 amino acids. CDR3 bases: TGTGCCAGCAGCGCTATACCGGAGAACACTGAAGCTTTCTTT. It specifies CASSAIPENTEAFF.

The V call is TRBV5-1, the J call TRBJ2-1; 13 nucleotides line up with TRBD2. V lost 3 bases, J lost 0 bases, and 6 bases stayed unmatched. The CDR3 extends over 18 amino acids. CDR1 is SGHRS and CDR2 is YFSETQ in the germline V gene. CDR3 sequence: CASSYPTSGGSSYNEQFF. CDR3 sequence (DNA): TGCGCCAGCAGCTACCCGACTAGCGGGGGGAGCTCCTACAATGAGCAGTTCTTC.

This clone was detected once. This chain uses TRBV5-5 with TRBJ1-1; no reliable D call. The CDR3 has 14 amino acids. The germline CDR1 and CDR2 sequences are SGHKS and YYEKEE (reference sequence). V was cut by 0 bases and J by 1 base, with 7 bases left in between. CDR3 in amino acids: CASSLVQWNTEAFF. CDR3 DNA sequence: TGTGCCAGCAGCTTGGTACAGTGGAACACTGAAGCTTTCTTT.

The CDR3 is CASTLTGAESYEQYF. CDR3 nucleotide sequence: TGTGCCAGCACCCTCACAGGGGCAGAATCCTACGAGCAGTACTTC. This rearrangement joins TRBV28 to TRBJ2-7; 7 bases agree with TRBD1. This CDR3 is built from 15 residues. The V and J ends lost 7 bases and 1 base, in that order; junction bases with no gene match: 10. Germline assignment: CDR1 MDHEN and CDR2 SYDVKM.

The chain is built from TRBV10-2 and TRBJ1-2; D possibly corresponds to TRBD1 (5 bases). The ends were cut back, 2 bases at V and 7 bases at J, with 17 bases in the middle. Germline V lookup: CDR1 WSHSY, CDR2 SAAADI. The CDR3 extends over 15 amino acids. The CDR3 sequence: CASSEPRTSQGGYTF. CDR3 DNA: TGCGCCAGCAGTGAGCCCCGGACAAGCCAGGGTGGCTACACCTTC.

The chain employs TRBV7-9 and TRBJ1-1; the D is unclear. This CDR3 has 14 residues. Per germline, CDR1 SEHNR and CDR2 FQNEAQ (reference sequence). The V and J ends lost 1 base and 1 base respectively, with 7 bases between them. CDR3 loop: CASSLDAKNTEAFF. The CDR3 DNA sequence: TGTGCCAGCAGCTTAGACGCCAAGAACACTGAAGCTTTCTTT.

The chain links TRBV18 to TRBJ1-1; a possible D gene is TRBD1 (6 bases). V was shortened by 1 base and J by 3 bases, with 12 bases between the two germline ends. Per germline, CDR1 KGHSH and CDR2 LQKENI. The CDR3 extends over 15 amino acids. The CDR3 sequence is CASSPQDRGHTEAFF. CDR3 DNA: TGTGCCAGCTCACCACAGGACAGAGGACACACTGAAGCTTTCTTT. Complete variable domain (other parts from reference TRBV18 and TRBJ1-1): NAGVMQNPRHLVRRRGQEARLRCSPMKGHSHVYWYRQLPEEGLKFMVYLQKENIIDESGMPKERFSAEFPKEGPSILRIQQVVRGDSAAYFCASSPQDRGHTEAFFGQGTRLTVV.

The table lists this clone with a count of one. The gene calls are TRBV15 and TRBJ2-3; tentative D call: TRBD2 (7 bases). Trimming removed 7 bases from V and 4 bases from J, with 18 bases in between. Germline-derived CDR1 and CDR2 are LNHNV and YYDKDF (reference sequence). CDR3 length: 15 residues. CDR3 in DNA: TGTGCCACCATGGCTCGGTGGGGGGGCTCAGATACGCAGTATTTT. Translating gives CATMARWGGSDTQYF.

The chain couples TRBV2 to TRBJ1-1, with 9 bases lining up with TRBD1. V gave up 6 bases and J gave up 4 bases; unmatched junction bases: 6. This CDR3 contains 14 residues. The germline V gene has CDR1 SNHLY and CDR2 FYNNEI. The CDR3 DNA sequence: TGTGCCAGCAGAAAGGGACAGGGCAGCACTGAAGCTTTCTTT. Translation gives CASRKGQGSTEAFF.

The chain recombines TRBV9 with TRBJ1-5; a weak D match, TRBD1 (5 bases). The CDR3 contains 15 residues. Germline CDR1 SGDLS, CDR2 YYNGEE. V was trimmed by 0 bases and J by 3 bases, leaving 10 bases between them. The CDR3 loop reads CASSVEGVANQPQHF. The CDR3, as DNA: TGTGCCAGCAGCGTAGAAGGGGTGGCCAATCAGCCCCAGCATTTT. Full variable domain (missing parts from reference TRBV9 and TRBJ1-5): DSGVTQTPKHLITATGQRVTLRCSPRSGDLSVYWYQQSLDQGLQFLIQYYNGEERAKGNILERFSAQQFPDLHSELNLSSLELGDSALYFCASSVEGVANQPQHFGDGTRLSIL.